The sequence of this T cell receptor (beta chain) was determined in a study of shared clonotypes between healthy human individuals. The study's findings and limits: Large sequencing depth failed to make sorted-subset sequencing complete, rarefaction showed. The represented genetic and exposure-history diversity was limited by the small number of donors. Non-shared clonotypes had lower generation probabilities than those shared by all four donors.

Here immunoSEQ multiplex PCR was the method, and the copy in TCRdb shows in-frame clones only, minus some. In the table there are around 350,000 clones, roughly 70% of which are singletons. The authors divided CD4+ cells into CD45RA+ naive and CD45RA-negative memory subsets. CDR3 length: 14 amino acids. Germline-derived CDR1 and CDR2 are KGHSH and LQKENI. V lost 2 bases to trimming and J lost 3 bases; unmatched junction nucleotides: 2. This clone was detected only a few times. Its antigen is unknown. J is TRBJ2-7 and V is TRBV18; 9 bases align to TRBD1. The sample consisted of memory CD4+ T cells sorted from blood. The sample's subset: CD45RA-negative fraction. The TCR comes from a man aged 25 to 40 in good health. CDR3 bases: TGTGCCAGCTCACCATGGACAGGGGTCTACGAGCAGTACTTC. Translated: CASSPWTGVYEQYF.